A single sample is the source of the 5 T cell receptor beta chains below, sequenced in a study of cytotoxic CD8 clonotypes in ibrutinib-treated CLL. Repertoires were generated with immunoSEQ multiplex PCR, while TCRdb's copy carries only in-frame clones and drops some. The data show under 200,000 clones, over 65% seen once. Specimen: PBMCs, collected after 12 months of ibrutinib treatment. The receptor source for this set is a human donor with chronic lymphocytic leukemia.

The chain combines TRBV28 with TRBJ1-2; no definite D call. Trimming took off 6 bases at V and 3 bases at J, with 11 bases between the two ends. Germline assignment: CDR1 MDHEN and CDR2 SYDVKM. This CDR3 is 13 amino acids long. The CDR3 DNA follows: TGTGCCAGCAGACCAGGCCGGTACTATGGCTACACCTTC. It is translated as CASRPGRYYGYTF.

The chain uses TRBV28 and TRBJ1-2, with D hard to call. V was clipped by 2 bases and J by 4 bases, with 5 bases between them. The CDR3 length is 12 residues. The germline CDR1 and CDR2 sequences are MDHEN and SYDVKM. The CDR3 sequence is CASSLRFYGYTF. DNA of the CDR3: TGTGCCAGCAGTTTACGCTTCTATGGCTACACCTTC.

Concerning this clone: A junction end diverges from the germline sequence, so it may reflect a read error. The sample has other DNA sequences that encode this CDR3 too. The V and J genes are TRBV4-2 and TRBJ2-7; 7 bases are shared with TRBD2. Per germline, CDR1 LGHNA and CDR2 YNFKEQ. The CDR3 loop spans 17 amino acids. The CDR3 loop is CASSQEPSGLSSYEQYF. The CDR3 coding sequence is TGTGCTAGCAGCCAAGAACCTAGCGGTCTTAGCTCCTACGAGCAGTACTTC.

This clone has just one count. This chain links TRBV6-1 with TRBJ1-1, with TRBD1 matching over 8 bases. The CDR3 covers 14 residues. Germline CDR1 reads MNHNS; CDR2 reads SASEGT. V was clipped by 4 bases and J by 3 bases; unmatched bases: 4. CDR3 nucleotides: TGTGCCAGCAGTGGAACAGGGGGAGACACTGAAGCTTTCTTT. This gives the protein CASSGTGGDTEAFF.

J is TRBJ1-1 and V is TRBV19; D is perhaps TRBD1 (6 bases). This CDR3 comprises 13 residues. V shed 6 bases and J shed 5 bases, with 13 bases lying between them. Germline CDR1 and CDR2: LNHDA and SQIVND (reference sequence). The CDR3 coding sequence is TGTGCCAGTAGACAGGGCACGGCGACTGAAGCTTTCTTT. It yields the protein CASRQGTATEAFF. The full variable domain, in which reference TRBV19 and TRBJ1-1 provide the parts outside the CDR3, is DGGITQSPKYLFRKEGQNVTLSCEQNLNHDAMYWYRQDPGQGLRLIYYSQIVNDFQKGDIAEGYSVSREKKESFPLTVTSAQKNPTAFYLCASRQGTATEAFFGQGTRLTVV.